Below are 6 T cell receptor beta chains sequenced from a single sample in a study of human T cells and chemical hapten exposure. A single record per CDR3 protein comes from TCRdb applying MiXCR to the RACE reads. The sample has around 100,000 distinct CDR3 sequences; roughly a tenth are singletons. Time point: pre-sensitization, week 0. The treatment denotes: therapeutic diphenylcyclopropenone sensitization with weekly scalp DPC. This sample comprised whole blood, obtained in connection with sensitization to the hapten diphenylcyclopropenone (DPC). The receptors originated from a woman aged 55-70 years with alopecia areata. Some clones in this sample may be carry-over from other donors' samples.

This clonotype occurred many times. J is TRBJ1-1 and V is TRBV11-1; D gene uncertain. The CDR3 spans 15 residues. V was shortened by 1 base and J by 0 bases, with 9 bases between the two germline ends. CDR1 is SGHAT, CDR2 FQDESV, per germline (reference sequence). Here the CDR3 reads CASSLGLQMNTEAFF. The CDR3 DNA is TGTGCCAGCAGCTTAGGGTTACAGATGAACACTGAAGCTTTCTTT.

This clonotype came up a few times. The DNA of the CDR3 is TGCAGCGCCGGGGAATGGGGCACAGATACGCAGTATTTT. Its translation: CSAGEWGTDTQYF. The genes are TRBV29-1 and TRBJ2-3, with a weak D call TRBD2 (5 bases). Germline CDR1 is SQVTM and CDR2 is ANQGSEA. The CDR3 sequence is 13 residues long. The V and J ends lost 7 bases and 1 base respectively, with 12 bases between them.

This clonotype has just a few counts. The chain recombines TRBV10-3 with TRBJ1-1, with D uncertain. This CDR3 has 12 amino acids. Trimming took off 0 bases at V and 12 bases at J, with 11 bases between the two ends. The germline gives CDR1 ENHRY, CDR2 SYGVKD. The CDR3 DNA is TGTGCCATCAGTGAGTCGACTCGGGGATCTTTCTTT. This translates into CAISESTRGSFF.

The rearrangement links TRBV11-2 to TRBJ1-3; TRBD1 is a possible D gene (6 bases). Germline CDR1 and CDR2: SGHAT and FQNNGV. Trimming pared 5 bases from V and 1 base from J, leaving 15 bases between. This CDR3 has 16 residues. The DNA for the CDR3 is TGTGCCAGCAGCCCGCCAAACACAGGGTCTGGAAACACCATATATTTT. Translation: CASSPPNTGSGNTIYF.

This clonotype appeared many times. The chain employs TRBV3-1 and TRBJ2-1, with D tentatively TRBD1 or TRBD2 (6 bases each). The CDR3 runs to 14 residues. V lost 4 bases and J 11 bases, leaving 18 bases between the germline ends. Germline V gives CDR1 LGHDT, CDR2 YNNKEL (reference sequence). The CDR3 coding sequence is TGTGCCAGCAGCCGGGACAACGGGGGTCTGAAGCAGTTCTTC. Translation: CASSRDNGGLKQFF.

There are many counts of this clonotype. For the CDR3, the DNA is TGTGCCAGCAGCTTAGGCGGGACAGGCCACTCCTACGAGCAGTACTTC. This sequence encodes CASSLGGTGHSYEQYF. The chain uses TRBV7-6 and TRBJ2-7; 8 bases map to TRBD1. V lost 1 base and J lost 0; bases outside the gene matches: 5. Germline CDR1 is SGHVS and CDR2 is FNYEAQ. The CDR3 covers 16 residues.